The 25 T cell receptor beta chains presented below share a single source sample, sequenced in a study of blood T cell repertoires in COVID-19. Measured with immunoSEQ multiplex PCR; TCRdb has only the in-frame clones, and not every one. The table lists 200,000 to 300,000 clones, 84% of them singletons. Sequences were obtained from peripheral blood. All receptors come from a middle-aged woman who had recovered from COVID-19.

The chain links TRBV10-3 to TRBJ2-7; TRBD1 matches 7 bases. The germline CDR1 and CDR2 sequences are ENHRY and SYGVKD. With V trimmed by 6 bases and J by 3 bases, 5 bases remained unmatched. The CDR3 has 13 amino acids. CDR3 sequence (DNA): TGTGCCATCAGGACAGGGAGAGGCTACGAGCAGTACTTC. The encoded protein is CAIRTGRGYEQYF.

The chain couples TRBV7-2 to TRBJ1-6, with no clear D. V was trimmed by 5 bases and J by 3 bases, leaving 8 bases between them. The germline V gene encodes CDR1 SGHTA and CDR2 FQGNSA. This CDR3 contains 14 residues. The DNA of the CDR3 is TGTGCCAGCAGCCAACCCTACTATAATTCACCCCTCCACTTT. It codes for CASSQPYYNSPLHF.

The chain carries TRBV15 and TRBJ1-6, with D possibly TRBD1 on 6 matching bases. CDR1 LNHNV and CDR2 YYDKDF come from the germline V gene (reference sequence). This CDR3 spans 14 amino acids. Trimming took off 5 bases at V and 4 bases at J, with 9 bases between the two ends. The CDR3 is CATSSGDYNSPLHF. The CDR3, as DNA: TGTGCCACCAGCTCAGGGGATTATAATTCACCCCTCCACTTT.

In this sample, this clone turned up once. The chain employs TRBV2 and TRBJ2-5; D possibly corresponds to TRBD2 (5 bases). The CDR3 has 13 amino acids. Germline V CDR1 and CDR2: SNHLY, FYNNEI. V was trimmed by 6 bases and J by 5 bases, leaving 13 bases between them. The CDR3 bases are TGTGCCAGCAGCCAAGGGCCGGGGGAGACCCAGTACTTC. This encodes CASSQGPGETQYF.

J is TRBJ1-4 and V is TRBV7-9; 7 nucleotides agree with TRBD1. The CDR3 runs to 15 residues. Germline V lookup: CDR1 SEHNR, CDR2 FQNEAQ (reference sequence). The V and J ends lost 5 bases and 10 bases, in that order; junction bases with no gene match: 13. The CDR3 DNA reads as TGTGCCAGCAGCCCGGACAGGTCACTTTCGAGAAAACTGTTTTTT. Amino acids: CASSPDRSLSRKLFF.

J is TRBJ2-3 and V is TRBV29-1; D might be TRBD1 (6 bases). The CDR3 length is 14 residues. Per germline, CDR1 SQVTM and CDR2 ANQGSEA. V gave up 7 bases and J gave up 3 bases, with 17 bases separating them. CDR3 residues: CSATTAGATDTQYF. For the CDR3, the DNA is TGCAGCGCTACAACCGCAGGGGCGACAGATACGCAGTATTTT.

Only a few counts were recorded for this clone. The CDR3 nucleotides are TGTGCCAGCAGCTTCACCAGGGGCAGCAGAAATGAGCAGTTCTTC. Its translation is CASSFTRGSRNEQFF. This chain links TRBV7-2 with TRBJ2-1, with D perhaps TRBD1 (6 bases). Trimming pared 3 bases from V and 7 bases from J, leaving 16 bases between. Germline V gene lookup returns CDR1 SGHTA and CDR2 FQGNSA. The CDR3 is made up of 15 amino acids.

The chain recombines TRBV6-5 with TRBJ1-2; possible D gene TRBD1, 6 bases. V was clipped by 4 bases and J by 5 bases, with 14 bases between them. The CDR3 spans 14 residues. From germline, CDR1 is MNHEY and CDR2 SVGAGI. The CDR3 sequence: CASSSRRGLYGYTF. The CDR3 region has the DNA TGTGCCAGCAGTTCCCGTAGGGGGTTATATGGCTACACCTTC.

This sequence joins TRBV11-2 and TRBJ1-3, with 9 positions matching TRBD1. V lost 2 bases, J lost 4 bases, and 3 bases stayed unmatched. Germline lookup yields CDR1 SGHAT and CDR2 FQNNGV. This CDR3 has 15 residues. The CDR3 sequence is CASSLSGQGGNTIYF. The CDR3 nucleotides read TGTGCCAGCAGCTTATCCGGACAGGGGGGAAACACCATATATTTT.

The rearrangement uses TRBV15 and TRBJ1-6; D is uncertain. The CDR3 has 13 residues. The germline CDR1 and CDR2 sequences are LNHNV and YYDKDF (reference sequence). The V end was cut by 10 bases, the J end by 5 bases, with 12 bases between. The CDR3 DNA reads TGTGCCATCGGAACAGTACATAATTCACCCCTCCACTTT. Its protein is CAIGTVHNSPLHF.

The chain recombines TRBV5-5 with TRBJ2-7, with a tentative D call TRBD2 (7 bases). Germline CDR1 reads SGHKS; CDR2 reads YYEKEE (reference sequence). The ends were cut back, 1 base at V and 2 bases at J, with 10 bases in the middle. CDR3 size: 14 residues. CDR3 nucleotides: TGTGCCAGCAGCTTGACAGGGACTACCTACGAGCAGTACTTC. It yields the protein CASSLTGTTYEQYF. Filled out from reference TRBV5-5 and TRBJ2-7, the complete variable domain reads DAGVTQSPTHLIKTRGQQVTLRCSPISGHKSVSWYQQVLGQGPQFIFQYYEKEERGRGNFPDRFSARQFPNYSSELNVNALLLGDSALYLCASSLTGTTYEQYFGPGTRLTVT.

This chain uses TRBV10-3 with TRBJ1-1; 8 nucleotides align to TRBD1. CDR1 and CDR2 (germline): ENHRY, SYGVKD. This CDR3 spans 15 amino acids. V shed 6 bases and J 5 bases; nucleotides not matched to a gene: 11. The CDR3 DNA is TGTGCCATCAGATCAGACAGGGGACCTCGGACTGAAGCTTTCTTT. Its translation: CAIRSDRGPRTEAFF.

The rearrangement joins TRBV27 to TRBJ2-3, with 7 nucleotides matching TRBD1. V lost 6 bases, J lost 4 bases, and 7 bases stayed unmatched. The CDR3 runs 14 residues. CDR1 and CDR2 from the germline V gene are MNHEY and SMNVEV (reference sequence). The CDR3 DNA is TGTGCCAGCAGCCGAGACAGGGACGCAGATACGCAGTATTTT. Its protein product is CASSRDRDADTQYF.

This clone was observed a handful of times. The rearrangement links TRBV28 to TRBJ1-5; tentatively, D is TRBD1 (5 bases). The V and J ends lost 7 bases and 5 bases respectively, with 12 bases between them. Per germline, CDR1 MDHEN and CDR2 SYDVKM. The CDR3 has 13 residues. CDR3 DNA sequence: TGTGCCAGCACATCAGGGCGGTATCAGCCCCAGCATTTT. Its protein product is CASTSGRYQPQHF.

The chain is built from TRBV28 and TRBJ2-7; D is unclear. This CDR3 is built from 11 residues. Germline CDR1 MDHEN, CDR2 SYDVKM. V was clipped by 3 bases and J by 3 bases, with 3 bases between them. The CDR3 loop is CASSLYYEQYF. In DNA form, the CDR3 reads TGTGCCAGCAGTTTGTACTACGAGCAGTACTTC. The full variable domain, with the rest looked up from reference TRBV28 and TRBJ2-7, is DVKVTQSSRYLVKRTGEKVFLECVQDMDHENMFWYRQDPGLGLRLIYFSYDVKMKEKGDIPEGYSVSREKKERFSLILESASTNQTSMYLCASSLYYEQYFGPGTRLTVT.

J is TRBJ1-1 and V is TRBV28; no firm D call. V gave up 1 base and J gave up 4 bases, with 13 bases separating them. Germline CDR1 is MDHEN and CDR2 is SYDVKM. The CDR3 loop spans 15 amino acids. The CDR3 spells CASSLLAQVFTEAFF. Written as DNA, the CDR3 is TGTGCCAGCAGTTTATTGGCCCAAGTTTTCACTGAAGCTTTCTTT.

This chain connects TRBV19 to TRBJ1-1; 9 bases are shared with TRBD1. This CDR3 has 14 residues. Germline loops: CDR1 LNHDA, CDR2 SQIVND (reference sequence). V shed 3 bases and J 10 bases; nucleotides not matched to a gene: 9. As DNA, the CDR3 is TGTGCCAGTAGTATCAGGGACAGGGACAGGGTAGCTTTCTTT. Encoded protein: CASSIRDRDRVAFF.

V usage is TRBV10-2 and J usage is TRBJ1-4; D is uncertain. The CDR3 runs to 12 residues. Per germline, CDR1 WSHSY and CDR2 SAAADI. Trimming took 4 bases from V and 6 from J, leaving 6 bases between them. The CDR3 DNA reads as TGCGCCAGCAGTGCGTTTCATGAAAAACTGTTTTTT. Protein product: CASSAFHEKLFF.

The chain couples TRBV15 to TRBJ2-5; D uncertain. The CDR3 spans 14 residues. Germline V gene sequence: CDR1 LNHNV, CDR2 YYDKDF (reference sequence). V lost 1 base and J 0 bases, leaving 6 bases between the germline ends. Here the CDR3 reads CATSRADYQETQYF. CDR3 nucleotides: TGTGCCACCAGCAGAGCTGACTACCAAGAGACCCAGTACTTC.

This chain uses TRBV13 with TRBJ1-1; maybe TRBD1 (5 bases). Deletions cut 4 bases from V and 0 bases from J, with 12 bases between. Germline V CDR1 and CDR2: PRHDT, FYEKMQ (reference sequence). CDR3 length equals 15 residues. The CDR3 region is CASSSDRQMNTEAFF. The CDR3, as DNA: TGTGCCAGCAGCTCGGACCGACAGATGAACACTGAAGCTTTCTTT. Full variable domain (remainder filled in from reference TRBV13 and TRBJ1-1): AAGVIQSPRHLIKEKRETATLKCYPIPRHDTVYWYQQGPGQDPQFLISFYEKMQSDKGSIPDRFSAQQFSDYHSELNMSSLELGDSALYFCASSSDRQMNTEAFFGQGTRLTVV.

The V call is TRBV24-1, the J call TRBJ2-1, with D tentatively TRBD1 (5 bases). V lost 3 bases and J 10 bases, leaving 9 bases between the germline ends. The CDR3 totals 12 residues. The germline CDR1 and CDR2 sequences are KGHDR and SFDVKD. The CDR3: CATSDPGFEQFF. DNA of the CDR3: TGTGCCACCAGTGATCCAGGGTTCGAGCAGTTCTTC.

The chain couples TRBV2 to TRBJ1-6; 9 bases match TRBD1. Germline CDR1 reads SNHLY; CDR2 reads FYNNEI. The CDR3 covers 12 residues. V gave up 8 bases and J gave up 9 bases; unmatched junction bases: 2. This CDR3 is CASGTGTSPLHF. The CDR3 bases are TGTGCCAGCGGGACAGGGACTTCACCCCTCCACTTT.

The CDR3 DNA follows: TGTGCCAGCTCACGAACTGATCAGCCCCAGCATTTT. Translating it yields CASSRTDQPQHF. The V and J genes are TRBV18 and TRBJ1-5, with D unclear. Between the trimmed V and J ends, which lost 4 bases and 5 bases, there was a span of 6 bases. CDR1 is KGHSH and CDR2 is LQKENI in the germline V gene. This CDR3 region has 12 residues.

In DNA form, the CDR3 reads TGTGCCAGCAGCCACGGGGGCACAGATACGCAGTATTTT. Its protein is CASSHGGTDTQYF. This chain links TRBV27 with TRBJ2-3; D possibly corresponds to TRBD2 (5 bases). The CDR3 totals 13 residues. In germline, CDR1 is MNHEY, CDR2 SMNVEV (reference sequence). V dropped 6 bases and J dropped 1 base, with 8 bases sitting between them.

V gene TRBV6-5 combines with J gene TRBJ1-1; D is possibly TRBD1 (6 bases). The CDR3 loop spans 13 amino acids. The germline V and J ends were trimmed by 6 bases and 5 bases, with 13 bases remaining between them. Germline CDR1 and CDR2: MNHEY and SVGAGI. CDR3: CASRLGGATEAFF. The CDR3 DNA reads TGTGCCAGCAGACTTGGGGGCGCGACTGAAGCTTTCTTT.